Shown below are 17 T cell receptor beta chains from a single sample sequenced in a study of blood T cells in healthy people across ages. Primed by a sample-barcoded 5' primer and a J-beta primer mix, a second PCR proceeded for 7 to 11 cycles. MiXCR, applied by TCRdb to the 5' RACE reads, yields one record per CDR3 protein. The sample includes about 970,000 distinct CDR3 sequences, 45% to 60% seen only once; the top ten take about 20%. The material sequenced was blood. These TCRs come from a woman aged 60-75 years in good health.

The J gene is TRBJ2-7, the V gene TRBV6-2 or TRBV6-3; D gene uncertain. The length of the CDR3 is 13 residues. Trimming removed 1 base from V and 3 bases from J, with 7 bases in between. Germline CDR1 MNHEY, CDR2 SVGEGT. The CDR3: CASSYYSYYEQYF. The DNA of the CDR3 is TGTGCCAGCAGTTACTACAGCTACTACGAGCAGTACTTC.

The chain is built from TRBV9 and TRBJ2-4, with D maybe TRBD2 (6 bases). Matching the DNA end better, TRBJ2-5 makes the J call doubtful. CDR3 size: 14 residues. CDR1 is SGDLS and CDR2 is YYNGEE in the germline V gene. For the CDR3, the DNA is TGTGCCAGCAGCGTTAGCGGACAACGAGAGACCCAGTACTTC. It yields the protein CASSVSGQRETQYF.

This clonotype was found once. The rearrangement uses TRBV5-1 and TRBJ2-5; perhaps TRBD1 as D (7 bases). V gave up 4 bases and J gave up 5 bases, with 18 bases separating them. Germline-derived CDR1 and CDR2 are SGHRS and YFSETQ. The CDR3 is 15 residues long. This CDR3 reads CASSGGTAQRETQYF. Written as DNA, the CDR3 is TGCGCCAGCAGCGGCGGGACAGCCCAACGGGAGACCCAGTACTTC.

The rearrangement uses TRBV3-1 and TRBJ2-7, with D maybe TRBD2 (6 bases). Trimming left V 3 bases short and J 4 bases short, with 10 bases between. Germline V CDR1 and CDR2: LGHDT, YNNKEL (reference sequence). The CDR3 extends over 13 amino acids. The CDR3 is CASSHLGGYEQYF. DNA of the CDR3: TGTGCCAGCAGCCATCTGGGGGGTTACGAGCAGTACTTC.

This clonotype was picked up one time. The chain employs TRBV4-2 and TRBJ2-1; D might be TRBD1 (6 bases). The CDR3 is 15 amino acids. V shed 0 bases and J shed 6 bases, with 12 bases lying between them. Looked up from germline, CDR1 is LGHNA and CDR2 is YNFKEQ. The CDR3 loop reads CASSQELQGFNEQFF. The CDR3 nucleotides are TGTGCCAGCAGCCAAGAGTTACAGGGTTTCAATGAGCAGTTCTTC.

The rearrangement uses TRBV7-9 and TRBJ2-5, with a possible D match to TRBD1 (6 bases). In germline, CDR1 is SEHNR, CDR2 FQNEAQ (reference sequence). There are 14 residues in the CDR3. The ends were cut back, 5 bases at V and 11 bases at J, with 21 bases in the middle. CDR3 DNA sequence: TGTGCCAGCAGCCTCTTCACAGGGAACAATGAGCAGTACTTC. This encodes CASSLFTGNNEQYF.

CDR3 bases: TGTGCCAGCTCGGGGACTAGCGTATACAATGAGCAGTTCTTC. The encoded protein is CASSGTSVYNEQFF. V and J are TRBV27 and TRBJ2-1; 10 nucleotides align to TRBD2. Per germline, CDR1 MNHEY and CDR2 SMNVEV (reference sequence). The junction had 5 bases not matched to a gene; V was cut back by 8 bases and J by 4 bases. The CDR3 sequence is 14 residues long.

In its sample, this clonotype was seen a few times. The chain employs TRBV20-1 and TRBJ2-1; D possibly matches TRBD1 or TRBD2 (5 bases each). The germline gives CDR1 DFQATT, CDR2 SNEGSKA (reference sequence). The CDR3 consists of 11 residues. CDR3 in amino acids: CRTTWGNEQFF. The CDR3 coding sequence is TGCAGGACCACATGGGGGAATGAGCAGTTCTTC.

A word on this clonotype: The germline gene is not matched at one end of the junction; a read error may be the cause. CDR3 bases: TGTGCCGGCAGCTGGGGAACGGGGTACACAGATACGCAGTATTTT. Amino acids: CAGSWGTGYTDTQYF. The chain uses TRBV7-6 and TRBJ2-3; D is perhaps TRBD2 (5 bases). Germline assignment: CDR1 SGHVS and CDR2 FNYEAQ. The CDR3 has 15 amino acids.

J is TRBJ1-2 and V is TRBV7-2, with 7 positions matching TRBD1. This CDR3 region has 17 residues. Germline lookup yields CDR1 SGHTA and CDR2 FQGNSA. The junction had 13 bases not matched to a gene; V was cut back by 1 base and J by 5 bases. The CDR3: CASSLVSDRRGSYGYTF. The CDR3 DNA sequence: TGTGCCAGCAGCTTAGTATCGGACAGGAGGGGCTCTTATGGCTACACCTTC.

This clonotype was recorded a few times. CDR3 in amino acids: CASSLDPGWTDTQYF. The CDR3 DNA is TGTGCCAGCAGCTTAGATCCCGGGTGGACAGATACGCAGTATTTT. The rearrangement links TRBV7-2 to TRBJ2-3; D ambiguous. CDR1 SGHTA and CDR2 FQGNSA come from the germline V gene. This CDR3 has 15 residues. Deletions cut 1 base from V and 3 bases from J, with 11 bases between.

This clonotype was observed a handful of times. The chain recombines TRBV18 with TRBJ2-5; TRBD2 aligns across 9 bases. CDR1 KGHSH and CDR2 LQKENI come from the germline V gene. The CDR3 contains 14 residues. J lost 13 bases, V lost 3 bases, and 12 bases had no gene match. Here the CDR3 DNA reads TGTGCCAGCTCACCGTCCGGGACTAGCCTCCTCCCGTACTTC. This encodes CASSPSGTSLLPYF.

The chain combines TRBV5-1 with TRBJ2-7; 11 bases map to TRBD2. The trim removed 0 bases at V and 5 bases at J, leaving 10 bases unmatched. CDR1 is SGHRS and CDR2 is YFSETQ in the germline V gene. The CDR3 is 17 amino acids. The CDR3 DNA follows: TGCGCCAGCAGCTTGGCCGTTCTAGCGGGAGGAGGGAACGAGCAGTACTTC. Translation: CASSLAVLAGGGNEQYF.

The chain carries TRBV18 and TRBJ2-6; D possibly corresponds to TRBD1 (6 bases). CDR3 length equals 16 residues. V was trimmed by 5 bases and J by 0 bases, leaving 11 bases between them. Germline V gives CDR1 KGHSH, CDR2 LQKENI. The CDR3 DNA reads as TGTGCCAGCTCAAAACAGGGAGACTCTGGGGCCAACGTCCTGACTTTC. It specifies CASSKQGDSGANVLTF. Supplemented by reference TRBV18 and TRBJ2-6, the full variable domain reads NAGVMQNPRHLVRRRGQEARLRCSPMKGHSHVYWYRQLPEEGLKFMVYLQKENIIDESGMPKERFSAEFPKEGPSILRIQQVVRGDSAAYFCASSKQGDSGANVLTFGAGSRLTVL.

About this clonotype: The germline gene is not matched at one end of the junction; a read error may be the cause. V and J are TRBV30 and TRBJ2-4; D gene unclear. Near its end, the DNA agrees better with TRBJ2-7, so the J call may be wrong. The germline V gene encodes CDR1 GTSNPN and CDR2 SVGIG (reference sequence). CDR3 size: 13 residues. The CDR3 nucleotides read TGTGCCCGGAGTGGCCAGGTAGCCTACGAGCAGTACTTC. Its translation is CARSGQVAYEQYF.

The chain joins TRBV3-1 to TRBJ1-4; a possible D gene is TRBD1 (5 bases). CDR1 LGHDT and CDR2 YNNKEL come from the germline V gene (reference sequence). The CDR3 has 18 residues. V lost 3 bases, J lost 3 bases, and 20 bases lay in between. CDR3 sequence reads: CASSQEYRRGRANEKLFF. The CDR3, as DNA: TGTGCCAGCAGCCAGGAGTACCGCCGGGGCCGGGCTAATGAAAAACTGTTTTTT.

This clonotype was observed a handful of times. The chain combines TRBV4-1 with TRBJ2-7, with 13 positions matching TRBD2. The CDR3 has 15 residues. J was trimmed by 10 bases and V by 4 bases; bases with no gene match: 10. Looked up from germline, CDR1 is MGHRA and CDR2 is YSYEKL. CDR3 in amino acids: CASSPSTSGRVTQYF. In nucleotides, the CDR3 is TGCGCCAGCAGCCCCAGTACTAGCGGGAGGGTCACTCAGTACTTC.